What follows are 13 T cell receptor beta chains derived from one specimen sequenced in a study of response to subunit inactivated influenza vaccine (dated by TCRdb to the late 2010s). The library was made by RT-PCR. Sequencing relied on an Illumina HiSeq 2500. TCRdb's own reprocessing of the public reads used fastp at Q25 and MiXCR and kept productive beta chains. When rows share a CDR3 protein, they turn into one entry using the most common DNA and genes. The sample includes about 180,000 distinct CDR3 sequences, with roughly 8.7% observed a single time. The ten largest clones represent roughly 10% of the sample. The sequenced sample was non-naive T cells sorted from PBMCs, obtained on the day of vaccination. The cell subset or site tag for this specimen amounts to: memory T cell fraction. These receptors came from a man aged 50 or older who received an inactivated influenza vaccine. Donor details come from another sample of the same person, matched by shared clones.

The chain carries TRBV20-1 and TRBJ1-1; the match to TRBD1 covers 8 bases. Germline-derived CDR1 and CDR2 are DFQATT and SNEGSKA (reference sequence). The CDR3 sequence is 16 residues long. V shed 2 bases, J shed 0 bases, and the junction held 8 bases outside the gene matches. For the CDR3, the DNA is TGCAGTGCTAGAAGGACAGGGAAGGGGATGAACACTGAAGCTTTCTTT. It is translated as CSARRTGKGMNTEAFF.

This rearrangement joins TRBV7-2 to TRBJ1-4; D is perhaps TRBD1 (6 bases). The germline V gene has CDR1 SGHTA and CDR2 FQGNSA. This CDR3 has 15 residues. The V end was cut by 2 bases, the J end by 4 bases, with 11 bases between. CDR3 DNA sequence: TGTGCCAGCAGCTTACAGGGGTCCCATAATGAAAAACTGTTTTTT. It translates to CASSLQGSHNEKLFF.

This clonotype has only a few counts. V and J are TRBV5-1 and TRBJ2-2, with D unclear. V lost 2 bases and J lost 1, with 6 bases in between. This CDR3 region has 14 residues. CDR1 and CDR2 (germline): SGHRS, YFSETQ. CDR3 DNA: TGCGCCAGCAGCTTAGGGTGGAACACCGGGGAGCTGTTTTTT. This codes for CASSLGWNTGELFF.

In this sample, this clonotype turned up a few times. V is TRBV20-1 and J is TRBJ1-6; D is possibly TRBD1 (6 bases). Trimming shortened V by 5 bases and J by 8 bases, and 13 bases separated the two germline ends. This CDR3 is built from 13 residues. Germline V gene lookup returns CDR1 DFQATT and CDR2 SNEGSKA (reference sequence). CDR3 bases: TGCAGTGCTTGGGGGGCAGGTGATTCACCCCTCCACTTT. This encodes CSAWGAGDSPLHF.

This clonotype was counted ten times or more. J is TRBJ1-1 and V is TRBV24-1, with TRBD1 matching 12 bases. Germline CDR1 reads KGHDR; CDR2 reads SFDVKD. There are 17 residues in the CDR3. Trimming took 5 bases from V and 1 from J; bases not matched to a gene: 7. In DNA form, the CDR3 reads TGTGCCACCAGTGCCGGGGACAGGGGGCGAAAGAACACTGAAGCTTTCTTT. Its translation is CATSAGDRGRKNTEAFF.

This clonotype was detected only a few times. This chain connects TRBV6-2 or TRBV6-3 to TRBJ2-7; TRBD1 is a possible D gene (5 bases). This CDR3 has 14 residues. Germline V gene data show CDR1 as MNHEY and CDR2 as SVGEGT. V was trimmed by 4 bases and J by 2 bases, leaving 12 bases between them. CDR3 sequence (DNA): TGTGCCAGCAGTTCGATGACAGAAACCTACGAGCAGTACTTC. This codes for CASSSMTETYEQYF.

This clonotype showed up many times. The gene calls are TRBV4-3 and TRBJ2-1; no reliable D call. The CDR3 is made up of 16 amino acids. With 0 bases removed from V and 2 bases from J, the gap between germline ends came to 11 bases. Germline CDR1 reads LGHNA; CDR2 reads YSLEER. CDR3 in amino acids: CASSQDPVGTYNEQFF. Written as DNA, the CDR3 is TGCGCCAGCAGCCAAGACCCTGTAGGAACCTACAATGAGCAGTTCTTC.

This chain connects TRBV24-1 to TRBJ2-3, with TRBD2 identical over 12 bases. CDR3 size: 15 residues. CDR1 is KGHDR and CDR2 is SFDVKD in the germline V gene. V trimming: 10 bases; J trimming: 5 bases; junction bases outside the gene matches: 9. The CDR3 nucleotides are TGTGCCACGGGCCGACTAGCGGGAGAACGAGATACGCAGTATTTT. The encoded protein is CATGRLAGERDTQYF.

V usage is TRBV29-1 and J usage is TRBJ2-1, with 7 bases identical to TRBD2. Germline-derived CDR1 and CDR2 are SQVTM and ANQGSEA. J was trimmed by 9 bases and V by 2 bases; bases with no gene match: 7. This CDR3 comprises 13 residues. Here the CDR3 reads CSVERAGRGEQFF. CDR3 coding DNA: TGCAGCGTTGAAAGGGCAGGGAGGGGTGAGCAGTTCTTC.

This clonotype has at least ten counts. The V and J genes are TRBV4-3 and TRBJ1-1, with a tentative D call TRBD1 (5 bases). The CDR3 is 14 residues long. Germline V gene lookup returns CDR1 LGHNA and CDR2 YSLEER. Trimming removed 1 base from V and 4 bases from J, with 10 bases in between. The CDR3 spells CASSQVRGATEAFF. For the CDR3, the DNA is TGCGCCAGCAGCCAAGTTCGTGGGGCCACTGAAGCTTTCTTT.

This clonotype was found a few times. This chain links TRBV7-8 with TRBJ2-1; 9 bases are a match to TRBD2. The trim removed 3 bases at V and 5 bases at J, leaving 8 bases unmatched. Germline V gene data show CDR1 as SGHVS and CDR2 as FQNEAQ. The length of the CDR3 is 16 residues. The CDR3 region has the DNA TGTGCCAGCAGCTTTGTATCTAGCGGGATCAACAATGAGCAGTTCTTC. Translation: CASSFVSSGINNEQFF. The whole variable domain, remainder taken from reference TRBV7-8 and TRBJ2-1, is GAGVSQSPRYKVAKRGQDVALRCDPISGHVSLFWYQQALGQGPEFLTYFQNEAQLDKSGLPSDRFFAERPEGSVSTLKIQRTQQEDSAVYLCASSFVSSGINNEQFFGPGTRLTVL.

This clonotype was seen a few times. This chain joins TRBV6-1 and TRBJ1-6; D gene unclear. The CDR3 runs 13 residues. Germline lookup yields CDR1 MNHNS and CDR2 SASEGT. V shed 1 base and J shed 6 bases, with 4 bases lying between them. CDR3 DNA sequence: TGTGCCAGCAGTGAAGTGGGTAATTCACCCCTCCACTTT. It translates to CASSEVGNSPLHF.

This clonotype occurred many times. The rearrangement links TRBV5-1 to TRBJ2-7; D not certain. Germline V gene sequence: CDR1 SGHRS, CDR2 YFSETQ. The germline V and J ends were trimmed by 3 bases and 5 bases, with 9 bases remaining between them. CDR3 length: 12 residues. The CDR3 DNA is TGCGCCAGCAGCTCCGGGTTGGACGAGCAGTACTTC. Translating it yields CASSSGLDEQYF.